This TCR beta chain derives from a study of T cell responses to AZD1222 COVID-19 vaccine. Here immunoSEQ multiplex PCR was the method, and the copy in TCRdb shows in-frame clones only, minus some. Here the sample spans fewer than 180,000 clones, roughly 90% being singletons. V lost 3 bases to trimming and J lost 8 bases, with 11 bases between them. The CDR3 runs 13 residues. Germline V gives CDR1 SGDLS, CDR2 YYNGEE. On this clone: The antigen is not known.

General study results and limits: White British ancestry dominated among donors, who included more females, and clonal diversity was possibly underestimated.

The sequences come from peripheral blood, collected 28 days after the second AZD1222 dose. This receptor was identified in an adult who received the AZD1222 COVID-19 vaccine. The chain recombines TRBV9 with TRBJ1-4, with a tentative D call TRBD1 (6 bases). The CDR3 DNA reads TGTGCCAGCAGCGCAGGGGCAGGGGAAAAACTGTTTTTT. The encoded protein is CASSAGAGEKLFF.